This TCR beta chain was captured in a study of T cells in Graves' hyperthyroidism and ophthalmopathy. The study included ophthalmopathy patients with Clinical Activity Score at least 3, NOSPECS grade at least 4 and duration under 3 months. Ten or more counts support this clonotype. Its antigen is undetermined. Study outcomes and limitations: Blood also carried most thyroid clonotypes expanded above 0.001.

RNA transcripts were the template for amplifying TCR beta CDR3 regions. An initial round of RT-PCR targeting the TCR CDR3 relied on the HTBI primer set. One entry per CDR3 protein, called by TCRdb with MiXCR from the multiplex PCR reads. Among roughly 500,000 distinct CDR3 sequences listed, roughly a sixth were seen once. Sequencing input: blood. This TCR came from a woman between 25 and 40 years old with Graves' ophthalmopathy.

This CDR3 is CASSYGLAGAIDEQFF. In nucleotides, the CDR3 is TGTGCCAGCAGTTACGGACTAGCGGGAGCTATCGATGAGCAGTTCTTC. V and J are TRBV27 and TRBJ2-1, with 13 bases aligning to TRBD2. V was clipped by 4 bases and J by 8 bases; unmatched bases: 8. CDR1 is MNHEY and CDR2 is SMNVEV in the germline V gene (reference sequence). The CDR3 totals 16 residues.